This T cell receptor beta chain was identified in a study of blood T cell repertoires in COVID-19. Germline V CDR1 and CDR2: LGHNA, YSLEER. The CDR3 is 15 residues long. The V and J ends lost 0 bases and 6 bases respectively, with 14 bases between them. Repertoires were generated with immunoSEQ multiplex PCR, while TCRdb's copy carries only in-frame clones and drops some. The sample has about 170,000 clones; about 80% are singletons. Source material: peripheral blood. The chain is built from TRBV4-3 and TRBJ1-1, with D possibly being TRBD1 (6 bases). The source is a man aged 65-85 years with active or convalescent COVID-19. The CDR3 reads CASSQDYRAGAEAFF. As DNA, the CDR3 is TGCGCCAGCAGCCAAGATTACAGGGCGGGCGCTGAAGCTTTCTTT.